Listed here are 17 T cell receptor beta chains from one sample, sequenced in a study of neurological immune-mediated disorders. Time point here: longitudinal time-point 3. Via MiXCR, TCRdb re-called the 5' RACE reads, giving one row per CDR3 protein. This table has roughly 48,000 distinct CDR3 sequences, approximately 11% appearing once. Sample: PBMCs. All receptors come from a male donor with HTLV-1-associated myelopathy (HAM/TSP).

In this sample, this clonotype is medium-sized. The J gene is TRBJ1-4, the V gene TRBV20-1; 7 nucleotides agree with TRBD1. Trimming at V came to 5 bases and at J to 5 bases, leaving 11 bases not matched to a gene. Per the germline V gene, CDR1 is DFQATT and CDR2 is SNEGSKA (reference sequence). The CDR3 covers 15 residues. The CDR3 loop reads CSAPGPTGLNEKLFF. The DNA of the CDR3 is TGCAGTGCTCCGGGCCCGACAGGGCTAAATGAAAAACTGTTTTTT.

This clonotype was recorded at least ten times. The J gene is TRBJ2-2, the V gene TRBV5-1; D gene unclear. The CDR3 loop spans 12 amino acids. V gave up 0 bases and J gave up 8 bases, with 5 bases separating them. Germline V gene data show CDR1 as SGHRS and CDR2 as YFSETQ. In nucleotides, the CDR3 is TGCGCCAGCAGCTTGGCCGGGGGGGAGCTGTTTTTT. Its protein is CASSLAGGELFF.

This clonotype has at least ten counts. V gene TRBV2 combines with J gene TRBJ1-5; D possibly corresponds to TRBD1 (6 bases). Trimming pared 2 bases from V and 3 bases from J, leaving 8 bases between. This CDR3 region has 14 residues. Germline assignment: CDR1 SNHLY and CDR2 FYNNEI. CDR3 sequence (DNA): TGTGCCAGCAGTGAACAGGGGAACAATCAGCCCCAGCATTTT. Protein: CASSEQGNNQPQHF.

This clonotype was seen ten or more times. V is TRBV2 and J is TRBJ2-3; possible D gene TRBD2, 6 bases. CDR1 is SNHLY, CDR2 FYNNEI, per germline. Trimming cost V 3 bases and J 1 base, with 11 bases left between them. CDR3 length: 15 residues. The CDR3 reads CASSEEGIGTDTQYF. DNA of the CDR3: TGTGCCAGCAGTGAGGAGGGGATTGGCACAGATACGCAGTATTTT.

The gene calls are TRBV15 and TRBJ1-1, with a possible D match to TRBD1 (6 bases). Germline lookup yields CDR1 LNHNV and CDR2 YYDKDF (reference sequence). This CDR3 is 15 amino acids long. Trimming left V 1 base short and J 2 bases short, with 11 bases between. The CDR3 reads CATSRAGALNTEAFF. CDR3 coding DNA: TGTGCCACCAGCAGAGCGGGGGCCCTAAACACTGAAGCTTTCTTT.

In its sample, this clonotype was seen many times. The chain carries TRBV29-1 and TRBJ1-2; TRBD1 is a possible D gene (5 bases). The CDR3 is 13 amino acids. V dropped 4 bases and J dropped 3 bases, with 12 bases sitting between them. CDR1 and CDR2 (germline): SQVTM, ANQGSEA. This CDR3 is CSVVRGDDYGYTF. The CDR3 region has the DNA TGCAGCGTTGTTCGGGGGGACGACTATGGCTACACCTTC.

This chain joins TRBV5-1 and TRBJ2-7, with 7 positions matching TRBD2. CDR1 and CDR2 (germline): SGHRS, YFSETQ. CDR3 length equals 14 residues. Germline trimming cut 2 bases from V and 4 bases from J; bases unmatched to any gene: 6. This CDR3 reads CASSFLGGDYEQYF. The CDR3 bases are TGCGCCAGCAGCTTTCTGGGAGGGGATTACGAGCAGTACTTC.

This clonotype was recorded at least ten times. This chain links TRBV9 with TRBJ2-1, with TRBD2 matching 12 bases. CDR1 SGDLS and CDR2 YYNGEE come from the germline V gene. The junction had 9 bases not matched to a gene; V was cut back by 4 bases and J by 7 bases. CDR3 length: 16 residues. The CDR3 nucleotides read TGTGCCAGCAGCTCCCAGGGTACTAGCGGGGGGAATGAGCAGTTCTTC. It is translated as CASSSQGTSGGNEQFF.

This clonotype was observed many times. The V and J genes are TRBV10-2 and TRBJ2-1; 13 nucleotides align to TRBD2. The CDR3 runs to 22 residues. Trimming removed 5 bases from V and 0 bases from J; junction bases left unmatched: 19. Per the germline V gene, CDR1 is WSHSY and CDR2 is SAAADI. The DNA of the CDR3 is TGCGCCAGCAGTCTTCGAAGGACTAGCGGGGGACTCGCTCCGAGCTCCTACAATGAGCAGTTCTTC. It yields the protein CASSLRRTSGGLAPSSYNEQFF.

Ten or more counts support this clonotype. The rearrangement joins TRBV24-1 to TRBJ2-3; 9 nucleotides match TRBD1. In germline, CDR1 is KGHDR, CDR2 SFDVKD. The CDR3 runs to 13 residues. With 10 bases clipped from V and 5 bases from J, the junction kept 6 bases outside the gene matches. The CDR3 protein is CATNRGRGDTQYF. DNA of the CDR3: TGTGCCACAAACAGGGGGCGAGGAGATACGCAGTATTTT.

This clonotype was seen repeatedly, ten times or more. This sequence joins TRBV4-3 and TRBJ2-5; tentative D call: TRBD1 (5 bases). This CDR3 is 15 amino acids long. From germline, CDR1 is LGHNA and CDR2 YSLEER. The V end was cut by 1 base, the J end by 1 base, with 10 bases between. The CDR3 region has the DNA TGCGCCAGCAGCCAAGGACAGCTCAGCCAAGAGACCCAGTACTTC. Its translation is CASSQGQLSQETQYF.

This clonotype was counted at least ten times. The rearrangement joins TRBV20-1 to TRBJ1-2, with TRBD1 identical over 9 bases. The V and J ends lost 6 bases and 8 bases, in that order; junction bases with no gene match: 7. This CDR3 has 12 residues. Germline assignment: CDR1 DFQATT and CDR2 SNEGSKA (reference sequence). The CDR3 DNA is TGCAGTGCCGGGACAGGGCAGTTGGGCTACACCTTC. The encoded protein is CSAGTGQLGYTF.

This clonotype has a count of ten or more. The chain's CDR3 is CASSRRTGTYYEQYF. The CDR3 DNA sequence: TGTGCCAGCAGTCGTCGGACAGGGACCTACTACGAGCAGTACTTC. This chain connects TRBV12-3 or TRBV12-4 to TRBJ2-7; 8 nucleotides line up with TRBD1. The CDR3 extends over 15 amino acids. J was trimmed by 3 bases and V by 5 bases; bases with no gene match: 9.

The chain uses TRBV27 and TRBJ2-6; D gene uncertain. Germline lookup yields CDR1 MNHEY and CDR2 SMNVEV (reference sequence). The V end was cut by 3 bases, the J end by 0 bases, with 3 bases between. The CDR3 runs to 14 residues. The CDR3 nucleotides read TGTGCCAGCAGTTTCCGCTCTGGGGCCAACGTCCTGACTTTC. Translating gives CASSFRSGANVLTF.

The chain employs TRBV14 and TRBJ1-6, with D uncertain. V shed 4 bases and J shed 9 bases, with 13 bases lying between them. CDR1 is SGHDN, CDR2 FVKESK, per germline. CDR3 length equals 14 residues. The CDR3 DNA follows: TGTGCCAGCAGCCCCTCAGTGGAAATTTCACCCCTCCACTTT. Its protein is CASSPSVEISPLHF.

In its sample, this clonotype was seen many times. This rearrangement joins TRBV6-1 to TRBJ2-6; D is uncertain. This CDR3 spans 15 amino acids. V was clipped by 0 bases and J by 0 bases, with 3 bases between them. Germline-derived CDR1 and CDR2 are MNHNS and SASEGT. The CDR3 sequence is CASSEAGSGANVLTF. CDR3 nucleotide sequence: TGTGCCAGCAGTGAAGCAGGCTCTGGGGCCAACGTCCTGACTTTC.

The CDR3 DNA reads TGCGCCAGCAGCTTGAGCCCTTCTAGCGGGGGCGGCGATGAGCAGTTCTTC. It translates to CASSLSPSSGGGDEQFF. The chain carries TRBV5-1 and TRBJ2-1; 10 nucleotides line up with TRBD2. From germline, CDR1 is SGHRS and CDR2 YFSETQ. The ends lost 1 base at V and 8 bases at J; junction bases unmatched: 12. The CDR3 loop spans 17 amino acids.